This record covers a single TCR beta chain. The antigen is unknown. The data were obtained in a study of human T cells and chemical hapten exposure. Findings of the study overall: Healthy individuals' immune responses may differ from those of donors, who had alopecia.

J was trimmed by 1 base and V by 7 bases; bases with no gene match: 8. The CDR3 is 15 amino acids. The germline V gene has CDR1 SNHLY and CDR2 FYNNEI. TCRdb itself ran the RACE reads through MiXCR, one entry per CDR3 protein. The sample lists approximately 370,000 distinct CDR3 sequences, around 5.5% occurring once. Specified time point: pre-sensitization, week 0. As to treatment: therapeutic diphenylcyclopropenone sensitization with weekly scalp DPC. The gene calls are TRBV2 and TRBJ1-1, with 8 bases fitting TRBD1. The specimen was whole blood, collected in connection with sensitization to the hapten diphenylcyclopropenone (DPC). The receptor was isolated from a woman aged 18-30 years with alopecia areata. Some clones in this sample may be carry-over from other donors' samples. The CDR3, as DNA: TGTGCCAGCAACATTAACAGGGGGGCGAACACTGAAGCTTTCTTT. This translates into CASNINRGANTEAFF. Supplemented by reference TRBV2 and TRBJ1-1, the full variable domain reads EPEVTQTPSHQVTQMGQEVILRCVPISNHLYFYWYRQILGQKVEFLVSFYNNEISEKSEIFDDQFSVERPDGSNFTLKIRSTKLEDSAMYFCASNINRGANTEAFFGQGTRLTVV.